Presented here are 20 T cell receptor beta chains from one specimen sequenced in a study of cytomegalovirus exposure and HLA in healthy donors (dated by TCRdb to about 2017). Receptors were amplified or captured by the immunoSEQ multiplex PCR assay. For the multiplex PCR, a mixture combining 60 forward primers for TCR Vbeta segments and 13 reverse primers for TCR Jbeta segments was used. Here the immuneACCESS table is served through TCRdb, limited to in-frame sequences with V and J called. Missing clones are a known gap in these copies; in checked studies unresolved V genes cover under half, and the rest lacks a known reason. Counted in this sample were 65,000 to 90,000 clones; roughly 70% of them appeared once. The ten largest clones add up to about an eighth of the sample. The sequenced sample was PBMCs. The source of these receptors is an older man in good health and CMV-seronegative.

The chain joins TRBV5-1 to TRBJ2-3, with 9 bases aligning to TRBD2. The CDR3 runs 15 residues. Germline CDR1 SGHRS, CDR2 YFSETQ. V lost 0 bases and J lost 8; bases outside the gene matches: 7. CDR3 DNA: TGCGCCAGCAGCTTGGATGCGGGAGGGGACGGTACGCAGTATTTT. This encodes CASSLDAGGDGTQYF.

The rearrangement uses TRBV7-2 and TRBJ2-5; TRBD2 might be the D (5 bases). This CDR3 region has 13 residues. Germline lookup yields CDR1 SGHTA and CDR2 FQGNSA. V was trimmed by 1 base and J by 3 bases, leaving 6 bases between them. CDR3 sequence: CASSLVREETQYF. DNA of the CDR3: TGTGCCAGCAGCTTAGTGAGGGAAGAGACCCAGTACTTC.

J is TRBJ1-2 and V is TRBV7-2; possible D gene TRBD1, 6 bases. CDR3 length: 13 amino acids. CDR1 is SGHTA, CDR2 FQGNSA, per germline. V dropped 5 bases and J dropped 8 bases, with 15 bases sitting between them. The CDR3 is CASSGQTTLGYTF. CDR3 nucleotide sequence: TGTGCCAGCAGCGGACAGACGACGTTAGGCTACACCTTC.

Only a few counts were recorded for this clone. The V call is TRBV2, the J call TRBJ1-2; 9 bases line up with TRBD1. V lost 4 bases and J lost 3; bases outside the gene matches: 0. The length of the CDR3 is 13 residues. Per germline, CDR1 SNHLY and CDR2 FYNNEI. The CDR3 here is CASSGQGDYGYTF. In DNA form, the CDR3 reads TGTGCCAGCAGTGGACAGGGGGACTATGGCTACACCTTC.

The chain couples TRBV6-5 to TRBJ1-3; D is uncertain. This CDR3 has 14 amino acids. Deletions cut 2 bases from V and 0 bases from J, with 5 bases between. Germline V CDR1 and CDR2: MNHEY, SVGAGI. This chain's CDR3 is CASSYGRSGNTIYF. The CDR3 DNA sequence: TGTGCCAGCAGTTACGGCCGCTCTGGAAACACCATATATTTT.

The chain uses TRBV18 and TRBJ1-2, with D unresolved. With 7 bases removed from V and 14 bases from J, the gap between germline ends came to 23 bases. CDR1 is KGHSH and CDR2 is LQKENI in the germline V gene. This CDR3 has 13 residues. CDR3 sequence reads: CASFPWRDTAFTF. As DNA, the CDR3 is TGTGCCAGCTTCCCTTGGCGCGACACGGCTTTTACCTTC.

The chain joins TRBV20-1 to TRBJ2-5, with D hard to call. V was clipped by 3 bases and J by 5 bases, with 7 bases between them. There are 11 residues in the CDR3. Germline loops: CDR1 DFQATT, CDR2 SNEGSKA (reference sequence). This chain's CDR3 is CSASPRETQYF. The CDR3 DNA sequence: TGCAGTGCTAGCCCCAGGGAGACCCAGTACTTC.

The chain employs TRBV6-1 and TRBJ1-1; D is perhaps TRBD1 (6 bases). Germline V CDR1 and CDR2: MNHNS, SASEGT. This CDR3 has 13 amino acids. Trimming took 6 bases from V and 1 from J, leaving 9 bases between them. This CDR3 reads CASSQTGNTEAFF. The CDR3 DNA is TGTGCCAGCAGCCAGACAGGGAACACTGAAGCTTTCTTT.

The rearrangement uses TRBV4-1 and TRBJ2-2; D is possibly TRBD2 (5 bases). Trimming left V 0 bases short and J 5 bases short, with 10 bases between. CDR1 is MGHRA and CDR2 is YSYEKL in the germline V gene. The length of the CDR3 is 15 residues. The CDR3 region is CASSQDEGGTGELFF. CDR3 nucleotides: TGCGCCAGCAGCCAAGACGAGGGCGGAACCGGGGAGCTGTTTTTT.

The chain couples TRBV4-1 to TRBJ2-7; D remains unclear. CDR1 and CDR2 (germline): MGHRA, YSYEKL. Deletions cut 2 bases from V and 5 bases from J, with 10 bases between. The CDR3 consists of 13 residues. CDR3 amino acids: CASSQFRGHEQYF. The CDR3 DNA is TGCGCCAGCAGCCAATTCCGCGGCCACGAGCAGTACTTC.

The CDR3 loop is CASSEAAGGNYEQYF. The DNA for the CDR3 is TGTGCCAGCAGTGAAGCCGCGGGAGGCAACTACGAGCAGTACTTC. This rearrangement joins TRBV6-1 to TRBJ2-5; 8 bases map to TRBD2. The end of the DNA aligns better with TRBJ2-7, so the J call may be wrong. The CDR3 spans 15 residues. From germline, CDR1 is MNHNS and CDR2 SASEGT.

Here the CDR3 DNA reads TGTGCCAGCGCGCTGGGGACAGGGACCTACAATGAGCAGTTCTTC. Its translation: CASALGTGTYNEQFF. V and J are TRBV6-1 and TRBJ2-1, with 9 nucleotides matching TRBD1. CDR3 length: 15 residues. Trimming at V came to 8 bases and at J to 2 bases, leaving 7 bases not matched to a gene. Germline assignment: CDR1 MNHNS and CDR2 SASEGT.

V and J are TRBV6-5 and TRBJ1-2; D is uncertain. CDR1 and CDR2 (germline): MNHEY, SVGAGI. The V gene lost 4 bases and the J gene lost 7 bases, with 16 bases spanning the gap. The CDR3 spans 14 residues. CDR3: CASSFRDIRGGYTF. CDR3 DNA: TGTGCCAGCAGTTTTAGAGATATCCGGGGTGGCTACACCTTC.

The chain combines TRBV15 with TRBJ1-5; TRBD1 is a possible D gene (5 bases). Per germline, CDR1 LNHNV and CDR2 YYDKDF (reference sequence). Trimming removed 0 bases at V and 2 bases at J, with 8 bases between. The CDR3 contains 15 residues. The CDR3 DNA reads as TGTGCCACCAGCAGAGATAAACAGGGCAATCAGCCCCAGCATTTT. Residues: CATSRDKQGNQPQHF.

The chain carries TRBV5-6 and TRBJ2-3; TRBD2 matches 8 bases. The junction had 7 bases not matched to a gene; V was cut back by 1 base and J by 0 bases. Germline V gene data show CDR1 as SGHDT and CDR2 as YYEEEE. This CDR3 region has 17 residues. Here the CDR3 DNA reads TGTGCCAGCAGCTTGTATAGCGGGGTTACTAGCACAGATACGCAGTATTTT. Translating gives CASSLYSGVTSTDTQYF.

This chain connects TRBV7-2 to TRBJ2-7, with a weak D call TRBD1 (6 bases). CDR1 and CDR2 from the germline V gene are SGHTA and FQGNSA. Deletions cut 6 bases from V and 3 bases from J, with 18 bases between. The CDR3 spans 15 residues. CDR3 residues: CASSSPQQGIYEQYF. CDR3 DNA: TGTGCCAGCAGTTCTCCCCAGCAGGGGATCTACGAGCAGTACTTC.

This chain connects TRBV6-5 to TRBJ2-3; D call uncertain. The length of the CDR3 is 15 residues. Trimming pared 2 bases from V and 4 bases from J, leaving 13 bases between. Per germline, CDR1 MNHEY and CDR2 SVGAGI. CDR3 in amino acids: CASSYSRHQADTQYF. The CDR3 bases are TGTGCCAGCAGTTACAGTAGACATCAGGCAGATACGCAGTATTTT.

This clone was observed a handful of times. The CDR3 coding sequence is TGCAGCGTTGCGGGTCTAGCGGGGGAAGATACGCAGTATTTT. Translated: CSVAGLAGEDTQYF. The rearrangement links TRBV29-1 to TRBJ2-3; 10 bases are a match to TRBD2. Germline V gene data show CDR1 as SQVTM and CDR2 as ANQGSEA. The junction had 6 bases not matched to a gene; V was cut back by 4 bases and J by 5 bases. The CDR3 has 14 residues.

The chain couples TRBV6-5 to TRBJ2-1; TRBD2 aligns across 8 bases. The ends lost 5 bases at V and 4 bases at J; junction bases unmatched: 7. Per germline, CDR1 MNHEY and CDR2 SVGAGI. The CDR3 length is 15 residues. The CDR3 sequence is CASSAGGASYNEQFF. The CDR3 DNA reads as TGTGCCAGCAGTGCCGGGGGGGCCTCTTACAATGAGCAGTTCTTC.

This clone was observed a handful of times. This chain uses TRBV5-1 with TRBJ2-1, with 8 bases aligning to TRBD1. This CDR3 is built from 15 residues. With 0 bases clipped from V and 3 bases from J, the junction kept 2 bases outside the gene matches. Germline values: CDR1 SGHRS, CDR2 YFSETQ. In DNA form, the CDR3 reads TGCGCCAGCAGCTTGGGCGGACAGGGCTACAATGAGCAGTTCTTC. This translates into CASSLGGQGYNEQFF.